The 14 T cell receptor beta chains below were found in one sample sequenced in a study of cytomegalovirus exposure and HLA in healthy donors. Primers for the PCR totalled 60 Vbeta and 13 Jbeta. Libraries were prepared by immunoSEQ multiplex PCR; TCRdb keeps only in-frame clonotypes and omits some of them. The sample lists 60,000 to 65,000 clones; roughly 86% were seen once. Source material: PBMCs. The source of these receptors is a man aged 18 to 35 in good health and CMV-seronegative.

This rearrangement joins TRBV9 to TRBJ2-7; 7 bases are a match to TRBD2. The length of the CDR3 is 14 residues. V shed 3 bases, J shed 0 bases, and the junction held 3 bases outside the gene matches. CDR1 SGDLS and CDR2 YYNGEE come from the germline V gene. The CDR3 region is CASSAGGTSYEQYF. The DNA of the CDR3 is TGTGCCAGCAGCGCGGGGGGTACCTCCTACGAGCAGTACTTC.

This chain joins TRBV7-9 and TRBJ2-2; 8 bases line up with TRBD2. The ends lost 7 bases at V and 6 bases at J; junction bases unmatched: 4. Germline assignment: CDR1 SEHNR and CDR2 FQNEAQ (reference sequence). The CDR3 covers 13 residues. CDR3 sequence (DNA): TGTGCCAGCACGCCCGGGGGGGCCGGGGAGCTGTTTTTT. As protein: CASTPGGAGELFF.

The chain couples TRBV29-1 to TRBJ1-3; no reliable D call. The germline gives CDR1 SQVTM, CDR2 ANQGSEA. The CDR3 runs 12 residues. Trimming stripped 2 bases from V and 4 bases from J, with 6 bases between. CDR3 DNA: TGCAGCGTTGAAATACAAGGAAACACCATATATTTT. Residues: CSVEIQGNTIYF.

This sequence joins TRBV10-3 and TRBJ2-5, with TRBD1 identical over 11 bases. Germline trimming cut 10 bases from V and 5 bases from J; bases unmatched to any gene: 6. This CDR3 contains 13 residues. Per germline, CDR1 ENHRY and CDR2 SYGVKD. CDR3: CATGGTGGETQYF. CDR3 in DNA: TGTGCCACCGGGGGGACAGGGGGTGAGACCCAGTACTTC.

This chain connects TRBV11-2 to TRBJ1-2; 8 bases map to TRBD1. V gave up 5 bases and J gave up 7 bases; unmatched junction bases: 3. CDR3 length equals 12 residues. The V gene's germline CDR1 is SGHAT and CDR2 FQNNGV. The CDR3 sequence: CASSPQGGGYTF. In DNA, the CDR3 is TGTGCCAGCAGCCCACAGGGGGGTGGCTACACCTTC.

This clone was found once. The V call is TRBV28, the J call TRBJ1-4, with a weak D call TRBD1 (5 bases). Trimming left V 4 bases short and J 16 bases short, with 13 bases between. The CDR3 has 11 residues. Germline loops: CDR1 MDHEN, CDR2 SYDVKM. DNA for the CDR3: TGTGCCAGCAGTTCCCAGACAGAGGCGTTTTTT. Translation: CASSSQTEAFF. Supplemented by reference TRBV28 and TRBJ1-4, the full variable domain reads DVKVTQSSRYLVKRTGEKVFLECVQDMDHENMFWYRQDPGLGLRLIYFSYDVKMKEKGDIPEGYSVSREKKERFSLILESASTNQTSMYLCASSSQTEAFFGSGTQLSVL.

The CDR3 region is CASSLGSYNEQFF. In DNA form, the CDR3 reads TGTGCCAGCAGCTTAGGCAGCTACAATGAGCAGTTCTTC. V is TRBV11-2 and J is TRBJ2-1; D call uncertain. This CDR3 region has 13 residues. V was trimmed by 1 base and J by 3 bases, leaving 4 bases between them. CDR1 SGHAT and CDR2 FQNNGV come from the germline V gene.

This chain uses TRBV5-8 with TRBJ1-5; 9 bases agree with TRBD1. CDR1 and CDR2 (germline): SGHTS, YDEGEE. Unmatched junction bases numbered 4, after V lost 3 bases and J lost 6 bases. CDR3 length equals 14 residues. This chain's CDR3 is CASSSTGGGQPQHF. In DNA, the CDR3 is TGTGCCAGCAGCTCTACAGGGGGCGGTCAGCCCCAGCATTTT.

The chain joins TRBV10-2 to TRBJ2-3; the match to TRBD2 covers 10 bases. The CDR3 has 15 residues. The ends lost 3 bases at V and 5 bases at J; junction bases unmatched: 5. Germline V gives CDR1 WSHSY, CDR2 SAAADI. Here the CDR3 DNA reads TGCGCCAGCAGTGACTTAGCGGGGGGCCAAGATACGCAGTATTTT. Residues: CASSDLAGGQDTQYF.

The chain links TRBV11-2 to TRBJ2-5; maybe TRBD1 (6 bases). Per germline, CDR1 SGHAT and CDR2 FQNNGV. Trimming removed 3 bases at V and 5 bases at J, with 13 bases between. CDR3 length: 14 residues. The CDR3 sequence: CASSFGTTRETQYF. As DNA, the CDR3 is TGTGCCAGCAGCTTTGGGACAACGCGGGAGACCCAGTACTTC.

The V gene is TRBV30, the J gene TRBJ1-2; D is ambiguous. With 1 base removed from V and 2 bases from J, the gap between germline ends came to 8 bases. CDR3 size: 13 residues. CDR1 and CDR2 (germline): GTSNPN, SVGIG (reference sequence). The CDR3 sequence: CAWSARPNYGYTF. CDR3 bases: TGTGCCTGGAGTGCGCGCCCCAACTATGGCTACACCTTC. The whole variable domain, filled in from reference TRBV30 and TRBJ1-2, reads SQTIHQWPATLVQPVGSPLSLECTVEGTSNPNLYWYRQAAGRGLQLLFYSVGIGQISSEVPQNLSASRPQDRQFILSSKKLLLSDSGFYLCAWSARPNYGYTFGSGTRLTVV.

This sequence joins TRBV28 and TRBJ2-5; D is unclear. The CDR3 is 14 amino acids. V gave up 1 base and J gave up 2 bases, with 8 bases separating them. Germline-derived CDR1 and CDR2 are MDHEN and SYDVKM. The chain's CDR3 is CASSLLAPQETQYF. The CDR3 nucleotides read TGTGCCAGCAGTTTATTAGCTCCACAAGAGACCCAGTACTTC.

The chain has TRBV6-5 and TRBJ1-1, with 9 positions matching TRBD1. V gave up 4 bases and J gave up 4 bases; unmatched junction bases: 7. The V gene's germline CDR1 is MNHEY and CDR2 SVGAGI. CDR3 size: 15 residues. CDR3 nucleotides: TGTGCCAGCAGTTCTCCCCGGACAGGGGTCACTGAAGCTTTCTTT. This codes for CASSSPRTGVTEAFF.

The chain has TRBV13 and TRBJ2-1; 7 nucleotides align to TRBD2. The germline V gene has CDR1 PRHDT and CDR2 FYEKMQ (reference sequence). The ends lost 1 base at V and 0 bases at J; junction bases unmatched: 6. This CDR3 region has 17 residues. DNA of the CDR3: TGTGCCAGCAGCTTAGAACTAGCGCTAAGCTCCTACAATGAGCAGTTCTTC. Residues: CASSLELALSSYNEQFF.